The 23 T cell receptor beta chains below come from one sample, sequenced in a study of CD8 T cells in ankylosing spondylitis. TCRdb itself ran the 5' RACE reads through MiXCR, one entry per CDR3 protein. The sample includes 230,000 or so distinct CDR3 sequences, roughly a quarter of them seen just once. Sequencing input: blood, either unsorted or a sorted T cell fraction (not recorded which). The receptors here all came from a male donor with ankylosing spondylitis or in good health (not recorded which).

This clonotype was detected many times. The chain is built from TRBV29-1 and TRBJ2-3; D call uncertain. The CDR3 has 15 residues. Trimming stripped 0 bases from V and 1 base from J, with 11 bases between. Germline lookup yields CDR1 SQVTM and CDR2 ANQGSEA. The CDR3 is CSVEDLPEGTDTQYF. For the CDR3, the DNA is TGCAGCGTTGAAGATCTTCCAGAGGGCACAGATACGCAGTATTTT.

This clonotype was observed at least ten times. The chain combines TRBV27 with TRBJ2-1; no reliable D call. Trimming removed 4 bases at V and 6 bases at J, with 16 bases between. Germline CDR1 reads MNHEY; CDR2 reads SMNVEV (reference sequence). The CDR3 contains 15 residues. In DNA form, the CDR3 reads TGTGCCAGCAGTTCCCCATCCCGGCTTGGCAATGAGCAGTTCTTC. Translating it yields CASSSPSRLGNEQFF.

V usage is TRBV20-1 and J usage is TRBJ1-5; D remains ambiguous. Germline V gene data show CDR1 as DFQATT and CDR2 as SNEGSKA (reference sequence). V lost 3 bases and J 7 bases, leaving 10 bases between the germline ends. CDR3 length: 12 residues. As DNA, the CDR3 is TGCAGTGCTAGTTTTTCAGGCCAGCCCCAGCATTTT. Its protein is CSASFSGQPQHF.

This clonotype came up many times. The gene calls are TRBV6-5 and TRBJ2-3; D not certain. Germline V gives CDR1 MNHEY, CDR2 SVGAGI. The CDR3 runs to 12 residues. Trimming took 6 bases from V and 0 from J, leaving 4 bases between them. In DNA form, the CDR3 reads TGTGCCAGCAGCGGTAGCACAGATACGCAGTATTTT. As protein: CASSGSTDTQYF.

This clonotype showed up many times. V and J are TRBV7-6 and TRBJ2-3, with TRBD1 as a possible D gene (5 bases). V lost 8 bases and J lost 3, with 9 bases in between. This CDR3 has 12 residues. Germline CDR1 SGHVS, CDR2 FNYEAQ. CDR3: CASSHRTDTQYF. The CDR3 nucleotides are TGTGCCAGCTCCCACAGGACAGATACGCAGTATTTT.

This rearrangement joins TRBV29-1 to TRBJ2-5, with TRBD2 identical over 14 bases. The CDR3 has 16 residues. CDR1 and CDR2 from the germline V gene are SQVTM and ANQGSEA. Trimming took 6 bases from V and 5 from J; bases not matched to a gene: 11. CDR3 residues: CSVPPGTSGGWETQYF. As DNA, the CDR3 is TGCAGCGTCCCGCCCGGGACTAGCGGGGGATGGGAGACCCAGTACTTC.

V gene TRBV7-2 combines with J gene TRBJ2-1; D is unclear. The CDR3 spans 13 residues. Between the trimmed V and J ends, which lost 3 bases and 8 bases, there was a span of 11 bases. Germline CDR1 is SGHTA and CDR2 is FQGNSA. Here the CDR3 reads CASSLIQVDEQFF. DNA for the CDR3: TGTGCCAGCAGCTTGATTCAGGTGGATGAGCAGTTCTTC.

This clonotype was seen repeatedly, ten times or more. J is TRBJ2-3 and V is TRBV10-2; TRBD2 aligns across 8 bases. This CDR3 contains 13 residues. Germline loops: CDR1 WSHSY, CDR2 SAAADI. The trim removed 8 bases at V and 6 bases at J, leaving 7 bases unmatched. The DNA for the CDR3 is TGCGCCAGCCAGCGGGGGACTCGGGATACGCAGTATTTT. Amino acids: CASQRGTRDTQYF.

The sample holds many counts of this clonotype. This chain uses TRBV7-3 with TRBJ2-3; D perhaps matches TRBD2 (7 bases). The germline V and J ends were trimmed by 4 bases and 1 base, with 15 bases remaining between them. Germline V lookup: CDR1 SGHTA, CDR2 FQGTGA. This CDR3 has 16 residues. The CDR3 coding sequence is TGTGCCAGCAGCTGGGCAGGGAGGGGGGGCACAGATACGCAGTATTTT. Translated, it gives CASSWAGRGGTDTQYF. The full variable domain, its missing parts supplied by reference TRBV7-3 and TRBJ2-3, is GAGVSQTPSNKVTEKGKYVELRCDPISGHTALYWYRQSLGQGPEFLIYFQGTGAADDSGLPNDRFFAVRPEGSVSTLKIQRTERGDSAVYLCASSWAGRGGTDTQYFGPGTRLTVL.

This clonotype has at least ten counts. The V gene is TRBV12-3 or TRBV12-4, the J gene TRBJ2-3, with 8 bases lining up with TRBD2. Trimming at V came to 0 bases and at J to 2 bases, leaving 4 bases not matched to a gene. This CDR3 has 16 residues. The CDR3 loop is CASSLAGGGNTDTQYF. In DNA, the CDR3 is TGTGCCAGCAGTTTAGCGGGCGGGGGGAACACAGATACGCAGTATTTT.

The chain employs TRBV20-1 and TRBJ2-7; TRBD1 agrees at 8 bases. From germline, CDR1 is DFQATT and CDR2 SNEGSKA (reference sequence). This CDR3 spans 12 amino acids. The CDR3 here is CRSDRDRYEQYF. The CDR3 DNA sequence: TGCAGATCGGACAGGGACCGTTACGAGCAGTACTTC.

V usage is TRBV5-5 and J usage is TRBJ2-1, with a weak D call TRBD2 (6 bases). V shed 6 bases and J shed 8 bases, with 18 bases lying between them. Looked up from germline, CDR1 is SGHKS and CDR2 is YYEKEE (reference sequence). This CDR3 has 14 residues. CDR3 sequence reads: CASILRGVGDEQFF. The CDR3 DNA sequence: TGTGCCAGCATCCTTCGCGGGGTGGGCGATGAGCAGTTCTTC.

This chain connects TRBV10-3 to TRBJ1-1, with D possibly being TRBD1 (5 bases). Germline assignment: CDR1 ENHRY and CDR2 SYGVKD. V was clipped by 4 bases and J by 4 bases, with 10 bases between them. This CDR3 is 13 amino acids long. The CDR3 here is CAISGGVGTEAFF. The DNA of the CDR3 is TGTGCCATCAGTGGGGGCGTGGGCACTGAAGCTTTCTTT.

This clonotype was recorded many times. The genes are TRBV20-1 and TRBJ2-5; the match to TRBD1 covers 11 bases. Trimming at V came to 4 bases and at J to 5 bases, leaving 3 bases not matched to a gene. Germline V gives CDR1 DFQATT, CDR2 SNEGSKA (reference sequence). The CDR3 has 13 residues. CDR3 residues: CSAKDRGPETQYF. DNA for the CDR3: TGCAGTGCTAAGGACAGGGGGCCGGAGACCCAGTACTTC.

The rearrangement uses TRBV24-1 and TRBJ2-5; tentative D call: TRBD2 (6 bases). Trimming shortened V by 3 bases and J by 5 bases, and 12 bases separated the two germline ends. Germline-derived CDR1 and CDR2 are KGHDR and SFDVKD. The CDR3 covers 14 residues. The CDR3, as DNA: TGTGCCACCAGTGATCTCGTGGAGGGGGAGACCCAGTACTTC. It yields the protein CATSDLVEGETQYF.

The chain is built from TRBV10-3 and TRBJ2-3, with D perhaps matching TRBD2 (6 bases). There are 16 residues in the CDR3. V lost 3 bases, J lost 0 bases, and 13 bases lay in between. The germline V gene encodes CDR1 ENHRY and CDR2 SYGVKD. The CDR3 DNA follows: TGTGCCATCAGTGAAGGACTAACAATTAGCACAGATACGCAGTATTTT. Protein sequence: CAISEGLTISTDTQYF.

The chain combines TRBV20-1 with TRBJ2-4; the D is unclear. The V gene lost 7 bases and the J gene lost 0 bases, with 7 bases spanning the gap. Looked up from germline, CDR1 is DFQATT and CDR2 is SNEGSKA (reference sequence). The CDR3 loop spans 12 amino acids. CDR3 loop: CSGLVAKNIQYF. CDR3 nucleotide sequence: TGCAGTGGACTGGTAGCCAAAAACATTCAGTACTTC.

This clonotype was found once. The V and J genes are TRBV2 and TRBJ2-3; D is ambiguous. The germline V gene has CDR1 SNHLY and CDR2 FYNNEI. Trimming left V 3 bases short and J 4 bases short, with 8 bases between. CDR3 length: 13 residues. Here the CDR3 DNA reads TGTGCCAGCAGTGACGGAGTTGCAGATACGCAGTATTTT. Residues: CASSDGVADTQYF.

The table lists this clonotype with many counts. The chain employs TRBV6-1 and TRBJ2-1, with 7 positions matching TRBD1. Germline V CDR1 and CDR2: MNHNS, SASEGT. The V and J ends lost 5 bases and 3 bases, in that order; junction bases with no gene match: 1. This CDR3 comprises 13 residues. CDR3 nucleotide sequence: TGTGCCAGCAGTCGGGACAGCTACAATGAGCAGTTCTTC. It translates to CASSRDSYNEQFF.

The sample holds many counts of this clonotype. The chain links TRBV5-6 to TRBJ2-1; TRBD1 agrees at 8 bases. The trim removed 2 bases at V and 4 bases at J, leaving 5 bases unmatched. CDR1 and CDR2 (germline): SGHDT, YYEEEE. The CDR3 length is 15 residues. The CDR3 spells CASSLYRDRYNEQFF. CDR3 coding DNA: TGTGCCAGCAGCTTATACCGGGACAGGTACAATGAGCAGTTCTTC. Combining the CDR3 with reference TRBV5-6 and TRBJ2-1 gives the whole variable domain DAGVTQSPTHLIKTRGQQVTLRCSPKSGHDTVSWYQQALGQGPQFIFQYYEEEERQRGNFPDRFSGHQFPNYSSELNVNALLLGDSALYLCASSLYRDRYNEQFFGPGTRLTVL.

The table lists this clonotype with many counts. This sequence joins TRBV4-1 and TRBJ1-4; 7 bases line up with TRBD1. J lost 8 bases, V lost 0 bases, and 9 bases had no gene match. The CDR3 extends over 16 amino acids. CDR1 and CDR2 from the germline V gene are MGHRA and YSYEKL. The CDR3 DNA sequence: TGCGCCAGCAGCCAAGATCGTGACAGGGCGAGGGAAAAACTGTTTTTT. Protein: CASSQDRDRAREKLFF.

The V gene is TRBV20-1, the J gene TRBJ2-5, with TRBD1 identical over 8 bases. The junction had 12 bases not matched to a gene; V was cut back by 0 bases and J by 0 bases. This CDR3 comprises 18 residues. Germline CDR1 is DFQATT and CDR2 is SNEGSKA (reference sequence). CDR3 sequence: CSARDLKRTGMYQETQYF. CDR3 in DNA: TGCAGTGCTAGAGACCTAAAACGGACAGGGATGTACCAAGAGACCCAGTACTTC.

This clonotype was seen at least ten times. The chain combines TRBV5-1 with TRBJ2-2, with TRBD2 identical over 7 bases. This CDR3 spans 19 amino acids. Germline CDR1 SGHRS, CDR2 YFSETQ. The junction had 15 bases not matched to a gene; V was cut back by 4 bases and J by 0 bases. As DNA, the CDR3 is TGCGCCAGCAGCCTCGCCAGATACTTAGCGGGCCCGAACACCGGGGAGCTGTTTTTT. Its translation: CASSLARYLAGPNTGELFF.